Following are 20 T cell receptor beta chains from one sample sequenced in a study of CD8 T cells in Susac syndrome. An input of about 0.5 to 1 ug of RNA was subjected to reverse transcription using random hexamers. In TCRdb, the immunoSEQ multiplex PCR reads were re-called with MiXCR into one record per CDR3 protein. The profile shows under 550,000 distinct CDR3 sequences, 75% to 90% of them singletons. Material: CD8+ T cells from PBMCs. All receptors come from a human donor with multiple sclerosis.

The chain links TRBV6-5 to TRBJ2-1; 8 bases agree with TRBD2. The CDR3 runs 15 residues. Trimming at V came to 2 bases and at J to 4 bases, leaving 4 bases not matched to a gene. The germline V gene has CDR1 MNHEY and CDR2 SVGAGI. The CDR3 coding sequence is TGTGCCAGCAGTTACCTAGCGGGCAGTTACAATGAGCAGTTCTTC. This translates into CASSYLAGSYNEQFF.

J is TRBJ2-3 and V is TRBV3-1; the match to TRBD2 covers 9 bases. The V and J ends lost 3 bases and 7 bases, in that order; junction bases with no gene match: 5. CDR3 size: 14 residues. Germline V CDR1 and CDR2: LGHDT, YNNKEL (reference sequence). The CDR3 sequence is CASSHSGGLHTQYF. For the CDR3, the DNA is TGTGCCAGCAGCCACAGCGGGGGGCTCCATACGCAGTATTTT.

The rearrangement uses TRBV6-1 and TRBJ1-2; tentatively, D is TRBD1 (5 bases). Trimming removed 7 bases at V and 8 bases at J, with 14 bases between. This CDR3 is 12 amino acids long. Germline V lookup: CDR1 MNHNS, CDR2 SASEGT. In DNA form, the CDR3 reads TGTGCCAGCACCTCCGGGGGAGGCGGCTACACCTTC. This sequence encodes CASTSGGGGYTF.

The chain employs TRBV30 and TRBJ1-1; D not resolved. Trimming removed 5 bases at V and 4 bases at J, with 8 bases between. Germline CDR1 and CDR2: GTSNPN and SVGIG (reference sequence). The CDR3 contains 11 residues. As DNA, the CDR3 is TGTGCCTGGCTTTGGGGCACTGAAGCTTTCTTT. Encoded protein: CAWLWGTEAFF.

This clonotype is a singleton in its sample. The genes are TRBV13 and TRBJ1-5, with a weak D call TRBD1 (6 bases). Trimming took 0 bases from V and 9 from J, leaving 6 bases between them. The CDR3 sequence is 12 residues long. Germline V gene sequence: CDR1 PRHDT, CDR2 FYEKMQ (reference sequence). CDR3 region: CASSLGQGPQHF. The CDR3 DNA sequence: TGTGCCAGCAGCTTAGGACAGGGGCCCCAGCATTTT.

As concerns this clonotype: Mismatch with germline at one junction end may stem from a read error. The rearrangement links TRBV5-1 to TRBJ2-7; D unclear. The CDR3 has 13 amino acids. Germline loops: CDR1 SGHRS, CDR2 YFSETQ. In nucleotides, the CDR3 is TGCGCCAGCAGCTGGTCTACGGGCTACGAGCAGCACTTC. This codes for CASSWSTGYEQHF.

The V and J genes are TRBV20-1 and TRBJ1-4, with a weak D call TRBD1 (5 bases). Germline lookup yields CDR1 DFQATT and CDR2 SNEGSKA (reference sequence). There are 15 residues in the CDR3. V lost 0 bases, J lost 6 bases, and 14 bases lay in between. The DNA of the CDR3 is TGCAGTGCTAGAGATTTGGCGCAGGGTGATGAAAAACTGTTTTTT. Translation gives CSARDLAQGDEKLFF.

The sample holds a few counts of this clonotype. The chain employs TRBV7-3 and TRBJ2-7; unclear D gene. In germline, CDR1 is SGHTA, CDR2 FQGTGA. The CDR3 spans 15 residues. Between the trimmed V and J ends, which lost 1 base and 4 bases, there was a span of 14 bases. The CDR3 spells CASSLISPDLYEQYF. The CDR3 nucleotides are TGTGCCAGCAGCTTAATTTCCCCTGATTTGTACGAGCAGTACTTC. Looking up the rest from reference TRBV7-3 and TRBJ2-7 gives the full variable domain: GAGVSQTPSNKVTEKGKYVELRCDPISGHTALYWYRQSLGQGPEFLIYFQGTGAADDSGLPNDRFFAVRPEGSVSTLKIQRTERGDSAVYLCASSLISPDLYEQYFGPGTRLTVT.

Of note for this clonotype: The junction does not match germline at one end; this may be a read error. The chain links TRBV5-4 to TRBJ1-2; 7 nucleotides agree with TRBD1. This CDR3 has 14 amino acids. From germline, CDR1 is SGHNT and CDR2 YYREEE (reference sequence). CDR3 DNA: TGTGCCAGCAGCGCGACAGGGACCAACTATGGCTGCACCTTC. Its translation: CASSATGTNYGCTF.

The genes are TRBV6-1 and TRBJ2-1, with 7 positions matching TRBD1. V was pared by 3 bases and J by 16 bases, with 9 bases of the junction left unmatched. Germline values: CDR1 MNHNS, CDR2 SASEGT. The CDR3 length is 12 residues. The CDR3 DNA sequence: TGTGCCAGCAGTGACCGCCGGGACAGAGTTTTCTTC. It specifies CASSDRRDRVFF.

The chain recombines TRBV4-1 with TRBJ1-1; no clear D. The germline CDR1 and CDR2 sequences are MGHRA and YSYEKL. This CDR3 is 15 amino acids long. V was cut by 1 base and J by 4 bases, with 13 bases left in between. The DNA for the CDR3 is TGCGCCAGCAGCCAAGGGCACGGGCTGGGCACTGAAGCTTTCTTT. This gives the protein CASSQGHGLGTEAFF.

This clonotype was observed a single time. CDR3 region: CASSEREGAFPYEQYF. The CDR3 nucleotides are TGTGCCAGCAGTGAAAGAGAGGGGGCGTTTCCGTACGAGCAGTACTTC. This sequence joins TRBV2 and TRBJ2-7; 7 bases are a match to TRBD1. Germline values: CDR1 SNHLY, CDR2 FYNNEI. V lost 2 bases, J lost 4 bases, and 11 bases stayed unmatched. This CDR3 is 16 amino acids long.

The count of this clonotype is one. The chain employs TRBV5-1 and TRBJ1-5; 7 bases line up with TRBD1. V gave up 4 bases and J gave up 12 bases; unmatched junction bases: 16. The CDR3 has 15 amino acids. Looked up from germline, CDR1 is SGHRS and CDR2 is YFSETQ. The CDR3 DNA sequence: TGCGCCAGCAGCCTCGGGACAGAGGGTGGTCGTATCCAGCATTTT. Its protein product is CASSLGTEGGRIQHF.

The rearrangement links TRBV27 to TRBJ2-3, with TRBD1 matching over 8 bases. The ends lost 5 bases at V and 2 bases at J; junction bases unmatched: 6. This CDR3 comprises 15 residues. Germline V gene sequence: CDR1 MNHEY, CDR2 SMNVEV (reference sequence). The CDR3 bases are TGTGCCAGCAGTCGGACAGGGTTTAACACAGATACGCAGTATTTT. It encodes CASSRTGFNTDTQYF.

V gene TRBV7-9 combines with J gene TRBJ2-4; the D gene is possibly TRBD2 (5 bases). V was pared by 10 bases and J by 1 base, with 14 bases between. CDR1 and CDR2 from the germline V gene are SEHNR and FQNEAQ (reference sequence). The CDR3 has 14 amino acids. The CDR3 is CATEGIGAKNIQYF. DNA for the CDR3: TGTGCCACCGAGGGCATCGGGGCCAAAAACATTCAGTACTTC.

This chain's CDR3 is CSARPRGNFRREETQYF. The CDR3 region has the DNA TGCAGTGCTAGACCCAGGGGTAACTTTCGGCGGGAAGAGACCCAGTACTTC. The chain links TRBV20-1 to TRBJ2-5, with a weak D call TRBD1 (6 bases). The germline V and J ends were trimmed by 2 bases and 3 bases, with 22 bases remaining between them. This CDR3 contains 17 residues. Per the germline V gene, CDR1 is DFQATT and CDR2 is SNEGSKA (reference sequence).

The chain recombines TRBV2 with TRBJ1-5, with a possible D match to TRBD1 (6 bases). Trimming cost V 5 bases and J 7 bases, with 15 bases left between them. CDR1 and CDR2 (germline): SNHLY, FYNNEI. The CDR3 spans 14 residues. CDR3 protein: CASSTGQASQPQHF. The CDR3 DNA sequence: TGTGCCAGCAGTACAGGGCAGGCAAGCCAGCCCCAGCATTTT.

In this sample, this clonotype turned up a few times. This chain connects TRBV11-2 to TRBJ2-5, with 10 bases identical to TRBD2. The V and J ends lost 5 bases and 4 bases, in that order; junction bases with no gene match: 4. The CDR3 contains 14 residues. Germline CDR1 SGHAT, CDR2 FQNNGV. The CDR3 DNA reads TGTGCCAGCAGCCCCGTAGCGGGGGGAGAGACCCAGTACTTC. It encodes CASSPVAGGETQYF.

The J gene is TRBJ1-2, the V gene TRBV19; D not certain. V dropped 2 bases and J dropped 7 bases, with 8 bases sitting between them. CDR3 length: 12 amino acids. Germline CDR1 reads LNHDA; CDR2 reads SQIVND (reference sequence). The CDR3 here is CASSISEVGYTF. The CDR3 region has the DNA TGTGCCAGTAGTATATCGGAGGTTGGCTACACCTTC.

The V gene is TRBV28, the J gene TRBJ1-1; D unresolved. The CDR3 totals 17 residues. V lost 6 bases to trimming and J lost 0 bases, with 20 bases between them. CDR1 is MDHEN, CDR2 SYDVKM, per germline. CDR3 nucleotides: TGTGCCAGCAGCTCCCACGATACAGAAGAGATGAACACTGAAGCTTTCTTT. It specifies CASSSHDTEEMNTEAFF.